These 29 T cell receptor beta chains share one sample of origin, sequenced in a study of blood T cells in healthy people across ages. A second PCR, run for roughly 7 to 11 cycles, used a sample-barcoded 5' primer plus a J-beta primer mix. TCRdb reprocessed the 5' RACE reads with MiXCR, giving one entry per CDR3 protein. The sample has under 700,000 distinct CDR3 sequences, approximately 25% seen once; the top ten hold 8.7%. This sample also belongs to another study, concerning T cells of mothers and their children.

The sequencing input was blood. The receptors derive from a boy younger than 18 in good health.

V gene TRBV29-1 combines with J gene TRBJ1-1, with 7 positions matching TRBD1. The CDR3 has 12 residues. From germline, CDR1 is SQVTM and CDR2 ANQGSEA. Losses at the gene ends were 8 bases for V and 4 bases for J; bases not matched to a gene: 7. The CDR3 loop is CSSRGAGTEAFF. In DNA form, the CDR3 reads TGCAGCTCCAGGGGGGCAGGCACTGAAGCTTTCTTT.

This clonotype is a singleton in its sample. The CDR3 protein is CSARGLAEVHEKEQYF. As DNA, the CDR3 is TGCAGTGCTAGGGGGCTAGCGGAGGTTCACGAAAAAGAGCAGTACTTC. The V and J genes are TRBV20-1 and TRBJ2-5; 7 bases match TRBD2. The CDR3 covers 16 residues. The V gene's germline CDR1 is DFQATT and CDR2 SNEGSKA (reference sequence). V shed 3 bases, J shed 11 bases, and the junction held 21 bases outside the gene matches.

A few counts support this clonotype. The chain carries TRBV6-5 and TRBJ1-1, with a possible D match to TRBD1 (5 bases). V lost 2 bases and J 7 bases, leaving 11 bases between the germline ends. CDR3 length equals 13 residues. Per the germline V gene, CDR1 is MNHEY and CDR2 is SVGAGI. The CDR3 reads CASSYGSGSEAFF. CDR3 in DNA: TGTGCCAGCAGTTACGGCTCAGGGAGTGAAGCTTTCTTT.

About this clonotype itself: Sequence at one end of the junction differs from germline and may be a read error. This chain connects TRBV4-1 to TRBJ2-5; D remains ambiguous. Germline values: CDR1 MGHRA, CDR2 YSYEKL. The CDR3 runs 14 residues. CDR3 coding DNA: TGCGCCAGCAGCCAGAGGAAGTTTACCTACGAGCAGTGCTTC. Its translation: CASSQRKFTYEQCF.

The chain recombines TRBV20-1 with TRBJ2-3, with TRBD2 matching over 7 bases. Germline CDR1 reads DFQATT; CDR2 reads SNEGSKA (reference sequence). The J segment lost 1 base and the V segment lost 3 bases, leaving 10 bases of the junction unmatched. CDR3 length equals 16 residues. CDR3 nucleotides: TGCAGTGCTAGTCTTCTGGCTAGCGGACGCACAGATACGCAGTATTTT. This translates into CSASLLASGRTDTQYF.

The chain has TRBV7-9 and TRBJ2-5, with D possibly matching TRBD2 (5 bases). The germline gives CDR1 SEHNR, CDR2 FQNEAQ (reference sequence). The CDR3 contains 16 residues. Trimming shortened V by 6 bases and J by 4 bases, and 21 bases separated the two germline ends. CDR3 loop: CASSLGGQTSGETQYF. CDR3 nucleotide sequence: TGTGCCAGCAGTCTAGGAGGTCAGACTTCCGGAGAGACCCAGTACTTC.

This clonotype was seen a few times. The chain links TRBV4-1 to TRBJ2-3, with 15 bases fitting TRBD2. Trimming removed 1 base from V and 2 bases from J; junction bases left unmatched: 7. Germline-derived CDR1 and CDR2 are MGHRA and YSYEKL. The CDR3 contains 19 residues. CDR3 nucleotide sequence: TGCGCCAGCAGCCAAGTTCGGACTAGCGGGAGGGCCGACACAGATACGCAGTATTTT. This codes for CASSQVRTSGRADTDTQYF.

This clonotype was seen only a few times. The V gene is TRBV2, the J gene TRBJ2-5; TRBD2 might be the D (7 bases). Germline lookup yields CDR1 SNHLY and CDR2 FYNNEI. The V end lost 6 bases, the J end lost 1 base, and 9 bases lay between the germline ends. This CDR3 has 13 residues. This CDR3 is CASRGGGQETQYF. Written as DNA, the CDR3 is TGTGCCAGCAGGGGAGGGGGCCAAGAGACCCAGTACTTC.

The V call is TRBV5-1, the J call TRBJ2-3; possible D gene TRBD1, 5 bases. This CDR3 is built from 15 residues. The germline CDR1 and CDR2 sequences are SGHRS and YFSETQ. V dropped 4 bases and J dropped 0 bases, with 12 bases sitting between them. CDR3 protein: CASSQQGMSTDTQYF. CDR3 DNA sequence: TGCGCCAGCAGCCAGCAGGGAATGAGCACAGATACGCAGTATTTT.

V is TRBV20-1 and J is TRBJ1-2; D gene unclear. Germline V gives CDR1 DFQATT, CDR2 SNEGSKA (reference sequence). This CDR3 contains 13 residues. V was cut by 3 bases and J by 4 bases, with 12 bases left in between. The CDR3 coding sequence is TGCAGTGCTAGGGCAGGAGACCTCTATGGCTACACCTTC. This encodes CSARAGDLYGYTF.

This clonotype was seen a few times. The chain employs TRBV29-1 and TRBJ2-7; D is unclear. This CDR3 has 12 amino acids. CDR1 and CDR2 (germline): SQVTM, ANQGSEA. V lost 0 bases and J lost 2, with 5 bases in between. CDR3 sequence (DNA): TGCAGCGTTGAAGACAACACCTACGAGCAGTACTTC. Translating it yields CSVEDNTYEQYF.

This chain joins TRBV4-1 and TRBJ2-5; 14 bases match TRBD2. The germline V gene encodes CDR1 MGHRA and CDR2 YSYEKL. The CDR3 spans 16 residues. J gave up 2 bases and V 4 bases, and 3 bases lay outside the gene matches. The CDR3 is CASSRRLAGGQETQYF. Written as DNA, the CDR3 is TGCGCCAGCAGCCGACGACTAGCGGGGGGGCAAGAGACCCAGTACTTC.

The V gene is TRBV28, the J gene TRBJ2-2; 13 bases map to TRBD2. The germline CDR1 and CDR2 sequences are MDHEN and SYDVKM. This CDR3 is 15 amino acids long. J lost 3 bases, V lost 6 bases, and 1 base had no gene match. The CDR3 region is CASRLAGGHTGELFF. The CDR3 DNA sequence: TGTGCCAGCAGACTAGCGGGAGGGCACACCGGGGAGCTGTTTTTT.

This clonotype has a count of ten or more. The CDR3 DNA follows: TGCAGCGTTGACTCGGCGGGAGGGCCGGAGACCCAGTACTTC. Residues: CSVDSAGGPETQYF. V usage is TRBV29-1 and J usage is TRBJ2-5; 9 bases fit TRBD2. The V gene end was trimmed by 3 bases and the J gene end by 5 bases; junction bases not matched to a gene: 7. Germline values: CDR1 SQVTM, CDR2 ANQGSEA. The CDR3 runs 14 residues.

This clonotype has a handful of counts. The rearrangement uses TRBV20-1 and TRBJ2-1, with TRBD1 matching 8 bases. The CDR3 runs to 13 residues. The ends lost 4 bases at V and 10 bases at J; junction bases unmatched: 9. Germline V gene data show CDR1 as DFQATT and CDR2 as SNEGSKA (reference sequence). CDR3 loop: CSAKTSRTGEQFF. The DNA of the CDR3 is TGCAGTGCTAAGACCTCCCGGACAGGGGAGCAGTTCTTC.

This clonotype was counted only a few times. The chain recombines TRBV4-1 with TRBJ2-5, with 7 bases that match TRBD1. V lost 0 bases to trimming and J lost 3 bases; unmatched junction nucleotides: 4. The CDR3 loop spans 15 amino acids. Germline V gene sequence: CDR1 MGHRA, CDR2 YSYEKL. The CDR3 region has the DNA TGCGCCAGCAGCCAAGATGTACAGGGGAAAGAGACCCAGTACTTC. Protein sequence: CASSQDVQGKETQYF.

This clonotype was observed a few times. This chain links TRBV20-1 with TRBJ2-1; 7 bases agree with TRBD1. The CDR3 extends over 15 amino acids. Losses at the gene ends were 6 bases for V and 1 base for J; bases not matched to a gene: 9. Germline V CDR1 and CDR2: DFQATT, SNEGSKA (reference sequence). The CDR3 DNA follows: TGCAGTGCAACCACCGGGACAGTATCCTACAATGAGCAGTTCTTC. Residues: CSATTGTVSYNEQFF.

This clonotype was seen only once. The chain recombines TRBV6-5 with TRBJ1-2; D not certain. The CDR3 spans 15 residues. Germline V gene data show CDR1 as MNHEY and CDR2 as SVGAGI. V was shortened by 0 bases and J by 4 bases, with 12 bases between the two germline ends. CDR3: CASSYSYDQIYGYTF. The DNA of the CDR3 is TGTGCCAGCAGTTACTCATACGACCAGATCTATGGCTACACCTTC.

This clonotype has a count of ten or more. This chain connects TRBV7-2 to TRBJ2-7, with D perhaps given as TRBD1 or TRBD2 (5 bases each). This CDR3 contains 12 residues. Germline CDR1 and CDR2: SGHTA and FQGNSA. V lost 5 bases and J lost 7, with 12 bases in between. The CDR3 is CASSPGPREQYF. CDR3 DNA: TGTGCCAGCAGCCCGGGGCCGAGGGAGCAGTACTTC. Full variable domain (missing parts from reference TRBV7-2 and TRBJ2-7): GAGVSQSPSNKVTEKGKDVELRCDPISGHTALYWYRQSLGQGLEFLIYFQGNSAPDKSGLPSDRFSAERTGGSVSTLTIQRTQQEDSAVYLCASSPGPREQYFGPGTRLTVT.

This clonotype was seen ten or more times. This chain uses TRBV5-1 with TRBJ2-7, with 9 bases that match TRBD1. CDR1 and CDR2 (germline): SGHRS, YFSETQ. This CDR3 spans 14 amino acids. The V and J ends lost 3 bases and 5 bases, in that order; junction bases with no gene match: 6. The chain's CDR3 is CASSSGTGPHEQYF. The CDR3 coding sequence is TGCGCCAGCAGCTCCGGGACAGGGCCCCACGAGCAGTACTTC.

This clonotype appeared a few times. The V call is TRBV12-3 or TRBV12-4, the J call TRBJ1-1, with D unclear. The CDR3 has 12 amino acids. V dropped 2 bases and J dropped 7 bases, with 8 bases sitting between them. The CDR3 region is CASSLSWDEAFF. The CDR3 DNA sequence: TGTGCCAGCAGTTTATCCTGGGATGAAGCTTTCTTT.

As for this clonotype: One end of the junction does not line up with germline, which may come from a read error. This sequence joins TRBV20-1 and TRBJ2-3; a weak D match, TRBD2 (5 bases). CDR3 length: 13 residues. Germline V gene data show CDR1 as DFQATT and CDR2 as SNEGSKA (reference sequence). CDR3 in DNA: TGCTGTGCTAGAGAGCCCGGGGCAGATACGCAGTATTTT. It translates to CCAREPGADTQYF.

This chain links TRBV7-8 with TRBJ2-3; TRBD2 matches at 11 bases. Looked up from germline, CDR1 is SGHVS and CDR2 is FQNEAQ. There are 17 residues in the CDR3. J lost 4 bases, V lost 5 bases, and 11 bases had no gene match. The CDR3 coding sequence is TGTGCCAGCAGCCCCCGGCGGGTAGCGGGAGGGTCAGATACGCAGTATTTT. Protein sequence: CASSPRRVAGGSDTQYF.

This clonotype has only a few counts. The rearrangement links TRBV11-2 to TRBJ2-1; D is ambiguous. There are 13 residues in the CDR3. V lost 3 bases, J lost 5 bases, and 8 bases lay in between. The V gene's germline CDR1 is SGHAT and CDR2 FQNNGV. CDR3 bases: TGTGCCAGCAGCTTCCTAGTGGACAATGAGCAGTTCTTC. Residues: CASSFLVDNEQFF.

This clonotype has just a few counts. J is TRBJ2-5 and V is TRBV29-1; 7 bases agree with TRBD2. Germline CDR1 reads SQVTM; CDR2 reads ANQGSEA. This CDR3 is built from 15 residues. V lost 4 bases and J lost 1; bases outside the gene matches: 9. The CDR3: CSVVMAGVLQETQYF. In DNA, the CDR3 is TGCAGCGTTGTAATGGCGGGGGTACTCCAAGAGACCCAGTACTTC.

Concerning this clonotype: A much larger clone lies one base from this, so it may be a read error. The chain recombines TRBV7-3 with TRBJ1-4; no reliable D call. The length of the CDR3 is 11 residues. The germline CDR1 and CDR2 sequences are SGHTA and FQGTGA. The CDR3 reads CVSSLSEKLFF. The CDR3 DNA reads as TGTGTCAGCAGCTTATCTGAAAAACTGTTTTTT.

This clonotype was seen more than once but under ten times. The junction shows a germline mismatch at one end, possibly a read error. V usage is TRBV28 and J usage is TRBJ2-1; TRBD2 matches at 9 bases. This CDR3 has 16 amino acids. CDR1 and CDR2 (germline): MDHEN, SYDVKM. CDR3 sequence: CASSLWLAGLYNEQFF. CDR3 sequence (DNA): TGTGCCAGCAGCTTATGGCTAGCGGGACTTTACAATGAGCAGTTCTTC.

This clonotype has more than one count but fewer than ten. V and J are TRBV20-1 and TRBJ2-5; D is unresolved. The germline CDR1 and CDR2 sequences are DFQATT and SNEGSKA (reference sequence). V was cut by 2 bases and J by 5 bases, with 9 bases left in between. The CDR3 sequence is 12 residues long. The CDR3 nucleotides read TGCAGTGCTAGACGACGTGGGGAGACCCAGTACTTC. As protein: CSARRRGETQYF.

This clonotype was observed a handful of times. The gene calls are TRBV29-1 and TRBJ2-7, with 9 bases that match TRBD1. J was trimmed by 5 bases and V by 3 bases; bases with no gene match: 8. Germline V gives CDR1 SQVTM, CDR2 ANQGSEA. The CDR3 is 14 amino acids. The CDR3 is CSVDPGTGTNEQYF. The CDR3 bases are TGCAGCGTTGATCCCGGGACAGGGACCAACGAGCAGTACTTC.